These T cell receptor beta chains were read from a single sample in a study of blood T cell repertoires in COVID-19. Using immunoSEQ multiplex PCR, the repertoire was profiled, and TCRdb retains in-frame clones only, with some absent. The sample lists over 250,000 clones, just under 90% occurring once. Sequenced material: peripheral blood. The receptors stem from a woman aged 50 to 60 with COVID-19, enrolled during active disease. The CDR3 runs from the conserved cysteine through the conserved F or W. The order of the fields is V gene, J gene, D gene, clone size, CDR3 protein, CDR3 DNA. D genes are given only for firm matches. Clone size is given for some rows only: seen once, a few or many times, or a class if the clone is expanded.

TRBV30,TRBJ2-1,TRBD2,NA,CAWNSGMVNEQFF,TGTGCCTGGAATAGCGGGATGGTCAATGAGCAGTTCTTC
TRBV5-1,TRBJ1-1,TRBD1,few,CASRQGSGTGFEAFF,TGCGCCAGCAGACAAGGATCCGGGACAGGCTTCGAAGCTTTCTTT
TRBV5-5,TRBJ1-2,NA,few,CASSLGGSGGGGYTF,TGTGCCAGCAGCTTGGGAGGGTCGGGAGGCGGTGGCTACACCTTC
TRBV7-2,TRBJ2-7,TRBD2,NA,CASSPQAGGPYEQYF,TGTGCCAGCAGCCCTCAAGCGGGAGGGCCTTACGAGCAGTACTTC
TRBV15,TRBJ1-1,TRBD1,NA,CATSQRSDRANQAFF,TGTGCCACCAGCCAAAGATCCGACAGGGCCAACCAAGCTTTCTTT
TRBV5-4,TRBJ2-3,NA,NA,CASSLDRVSTDTQYF,TGTGCCAGCAGCTTGGACAGGGTTAGCACAGATACGCAGTATTTT
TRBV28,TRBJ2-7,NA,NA,CASSFRLGGGTGTYEQYF,TGTGCCAGCAGTTTCCGGCTGGGGGGGGGAACAGGGACGTACGAGCAGTACTTC
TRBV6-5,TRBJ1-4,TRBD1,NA,CASYRTGAFEKLFF,TGTGCCAGCTACCGGACAGGAGCCTTCGAAAAACTGTTTTTT
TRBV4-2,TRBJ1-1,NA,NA,CASSQDDVGGAAFF,TGTGCCAGCAGCCAAGATGATGTGGGGGGAGCAGCTTTCTTT
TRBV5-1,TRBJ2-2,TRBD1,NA,CASSLRTGPTGELFF,TGCGCCAGCAGCCTCCGGACAGGACCCACCGGGGAGCTGTTTTTT
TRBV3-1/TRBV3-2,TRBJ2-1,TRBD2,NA,CASSQEAGVPNEQFF,TGTGCCAGCAGCCAAGAAGCGGGAGTTCCCAATGAGCAGTTCTTC
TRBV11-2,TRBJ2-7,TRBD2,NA,CASSLAAGEQYF,TGTGCCAGCAGCTTAGCAGCGGGGGAGCAGTACTTC
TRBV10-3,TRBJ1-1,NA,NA,CAISAETPYTEAFF,TGTGCCATCAGTGCAGAGACACCGTACACTGAAGCTTTCTTT
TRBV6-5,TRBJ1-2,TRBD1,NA,CASSSGTGSYGYTF,TGTGCCAGCAGTTCCGGGACAGGGAGCTATGGCTACACCTTC
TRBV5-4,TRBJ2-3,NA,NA,CAILSKAGTDTQYF,TGTGCCATCCTTTCGAAAGCGGGCACAGATACGCAGTATTTT